The subject of this entry is one TCR beta chain. The sample originates from a study of control samples from healthy donors and cancer patients. Clones were sequenced by immunoSEQ multiplex PCR, and TCRdb holds only the in-frame ones, with some missing. The table includes 250,000 to 300,000 clones, about 80% detected once. The germline CDR1 and CDR2 sequences are MNHNY and SVGAGI (reference sequence). This CDR3 spans 11 amino acids. The ends were cut back, 6 bases at V and 8 bases at J, with 7 bases in the middle. This chain links TRBV6-6 with TRBJ1-4; no reliable D call. The source is a woman aged 55-69 years with lung cancer. Sequenced: PBMCs. The CDR3 protein is CASSQREKLFF. In DNA, the CDR3 is TGTGCCAGCAGCCAAAGAGAAAAACTGTTTTTT.